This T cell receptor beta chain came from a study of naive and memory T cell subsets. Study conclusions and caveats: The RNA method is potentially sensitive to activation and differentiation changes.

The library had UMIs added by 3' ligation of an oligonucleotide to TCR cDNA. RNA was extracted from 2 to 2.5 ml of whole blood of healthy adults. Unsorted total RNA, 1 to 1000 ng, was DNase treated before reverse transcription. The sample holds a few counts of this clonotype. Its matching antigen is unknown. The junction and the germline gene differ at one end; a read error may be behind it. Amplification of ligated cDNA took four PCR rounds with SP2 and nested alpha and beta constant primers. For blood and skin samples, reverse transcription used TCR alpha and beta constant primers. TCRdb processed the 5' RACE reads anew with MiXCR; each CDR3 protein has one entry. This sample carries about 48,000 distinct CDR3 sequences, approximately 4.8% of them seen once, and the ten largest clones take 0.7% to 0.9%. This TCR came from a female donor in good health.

Here the CDR3 reads CAISVLGTDYGDTF. In DNA form, the CDR3 reads TGTGCCATCAGTGTTCTCGGGACAGATTATGGCGACACCTTC. The chain links TRBV10-3 to TRBJ1-2; TRBD1 aligns across 7 bases. The CDR3 is 14 residues long. Germline V gives CDR1 ENHRY, CDR2 SYGVKD.